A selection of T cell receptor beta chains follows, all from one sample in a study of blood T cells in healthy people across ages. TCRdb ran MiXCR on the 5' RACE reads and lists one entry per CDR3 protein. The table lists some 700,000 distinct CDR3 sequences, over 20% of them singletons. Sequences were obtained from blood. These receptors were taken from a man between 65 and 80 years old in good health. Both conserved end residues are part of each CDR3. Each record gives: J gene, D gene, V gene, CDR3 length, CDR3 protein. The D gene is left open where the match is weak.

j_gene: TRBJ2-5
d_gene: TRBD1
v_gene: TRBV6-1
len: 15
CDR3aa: CASSGGFQGAETQYF

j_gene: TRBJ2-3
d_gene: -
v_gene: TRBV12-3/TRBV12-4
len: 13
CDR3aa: CASSISGEDTQYF

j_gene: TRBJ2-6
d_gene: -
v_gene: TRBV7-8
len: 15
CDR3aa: CASSPSNSGANVLTF

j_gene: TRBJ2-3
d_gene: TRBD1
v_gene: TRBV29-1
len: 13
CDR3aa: CSADRVLTDTQYF

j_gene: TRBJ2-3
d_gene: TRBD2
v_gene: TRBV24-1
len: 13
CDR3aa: CATSVLAGNTQYF

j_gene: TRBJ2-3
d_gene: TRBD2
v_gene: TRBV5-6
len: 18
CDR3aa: CASSLRLAGGSLDMGQYF

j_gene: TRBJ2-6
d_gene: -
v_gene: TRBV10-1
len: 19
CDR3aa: CASSESKGGIRSGANVLTF

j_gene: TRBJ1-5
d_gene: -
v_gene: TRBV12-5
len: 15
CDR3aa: CASGLTGYGNQPQHF

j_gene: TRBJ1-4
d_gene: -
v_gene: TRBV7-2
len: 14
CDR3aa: CASSSKATNEKLFF

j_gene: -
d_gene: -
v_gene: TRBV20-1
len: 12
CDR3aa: CSARVGEGEQFF

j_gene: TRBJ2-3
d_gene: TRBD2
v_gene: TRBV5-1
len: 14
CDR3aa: CASRGLAGADTQYF

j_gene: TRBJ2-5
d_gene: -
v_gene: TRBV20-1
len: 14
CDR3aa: CSARGTQPQETQYF

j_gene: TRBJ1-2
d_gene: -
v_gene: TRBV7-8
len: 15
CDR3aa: CASSLGGDLNYGYTF

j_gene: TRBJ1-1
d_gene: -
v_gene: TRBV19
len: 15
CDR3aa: CASASGIGMNTEAFF

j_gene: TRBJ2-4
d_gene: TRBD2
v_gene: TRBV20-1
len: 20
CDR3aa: CSARDPRLAGSSLAKNIQYF

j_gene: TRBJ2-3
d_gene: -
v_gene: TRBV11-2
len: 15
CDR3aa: CASSLVDFFRGTQYF

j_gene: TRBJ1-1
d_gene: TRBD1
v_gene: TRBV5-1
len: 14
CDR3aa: CASSPGQGWTEAFF

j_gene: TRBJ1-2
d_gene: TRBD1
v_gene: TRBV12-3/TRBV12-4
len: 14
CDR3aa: CASSKGDRNYGYTF

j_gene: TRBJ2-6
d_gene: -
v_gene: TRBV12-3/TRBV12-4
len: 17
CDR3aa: CASIQGTGFSGANVLTF

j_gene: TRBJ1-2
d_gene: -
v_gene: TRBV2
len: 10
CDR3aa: CASNNCGYTF

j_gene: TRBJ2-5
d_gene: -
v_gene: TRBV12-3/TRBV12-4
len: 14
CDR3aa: CASSPYLQWETQYF

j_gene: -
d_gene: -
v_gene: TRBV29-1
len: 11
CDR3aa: CSVWDYNEQFF

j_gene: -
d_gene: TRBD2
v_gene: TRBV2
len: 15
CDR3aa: CASSSLREGRNEQFF

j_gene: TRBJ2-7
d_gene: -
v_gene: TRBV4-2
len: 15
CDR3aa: CASSQEPQFTYEQYF

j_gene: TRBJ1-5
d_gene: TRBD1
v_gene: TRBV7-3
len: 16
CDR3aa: CASRSTGFYSNQPQHF

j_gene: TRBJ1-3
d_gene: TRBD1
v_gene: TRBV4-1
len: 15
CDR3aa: CASSQARGLGNTIYF

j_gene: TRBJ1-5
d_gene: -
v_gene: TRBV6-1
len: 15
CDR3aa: CASSELSGGNQPQHF

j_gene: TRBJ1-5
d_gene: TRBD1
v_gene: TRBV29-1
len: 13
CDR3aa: CSVGQGTDQPQHF

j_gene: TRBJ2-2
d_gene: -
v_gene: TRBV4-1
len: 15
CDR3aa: CASSPPVGDTGELFF

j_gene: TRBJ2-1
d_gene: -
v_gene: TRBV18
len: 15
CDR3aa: CASSPPVSPYNEQFF

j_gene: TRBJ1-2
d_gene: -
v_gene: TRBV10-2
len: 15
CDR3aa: CSSSESGARNYGYTF

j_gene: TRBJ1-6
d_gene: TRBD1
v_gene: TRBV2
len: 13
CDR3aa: CAGSGTVPTPLHF

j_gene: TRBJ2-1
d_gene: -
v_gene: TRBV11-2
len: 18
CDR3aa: CASSLDRAGLGSYNEQFF

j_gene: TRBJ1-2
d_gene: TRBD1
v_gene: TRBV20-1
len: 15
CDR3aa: CSAPRLQGGDYGYTF

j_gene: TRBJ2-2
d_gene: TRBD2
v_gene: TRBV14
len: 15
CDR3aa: CASSQLAGLPGELFF

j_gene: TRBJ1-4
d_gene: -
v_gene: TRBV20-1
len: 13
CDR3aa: CSPGRASDEKLFF

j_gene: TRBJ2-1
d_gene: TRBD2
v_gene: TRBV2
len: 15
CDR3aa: CASTQTSGYYNEQFF

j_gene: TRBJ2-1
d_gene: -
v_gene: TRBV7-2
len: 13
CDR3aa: CASSSFRGNEQFF

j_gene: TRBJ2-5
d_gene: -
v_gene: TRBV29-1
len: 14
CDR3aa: CSAGQRGVFETQYF

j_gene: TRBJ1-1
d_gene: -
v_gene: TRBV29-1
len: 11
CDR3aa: CSAGEDTEAFF

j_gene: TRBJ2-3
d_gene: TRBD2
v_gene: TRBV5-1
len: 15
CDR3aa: CASSFAGVSTDTQYF

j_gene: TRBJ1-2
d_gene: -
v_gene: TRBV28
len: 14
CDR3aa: CASSPQQGYYGYTF

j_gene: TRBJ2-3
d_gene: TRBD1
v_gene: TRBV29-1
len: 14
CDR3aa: CSVEGDRSTDTQYF

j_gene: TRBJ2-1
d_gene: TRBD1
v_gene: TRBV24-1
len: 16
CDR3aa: CATSDQGQGARSEQFF

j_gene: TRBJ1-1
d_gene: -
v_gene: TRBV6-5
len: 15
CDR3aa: CASLPETQGNTEAFF

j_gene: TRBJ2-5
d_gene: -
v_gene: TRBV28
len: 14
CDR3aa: CASSSGRQVKTQYF

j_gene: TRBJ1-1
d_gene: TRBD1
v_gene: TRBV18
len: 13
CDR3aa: CASSSGQATEAFF

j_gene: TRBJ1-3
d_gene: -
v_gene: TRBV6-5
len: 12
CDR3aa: CASSPESSTIYF